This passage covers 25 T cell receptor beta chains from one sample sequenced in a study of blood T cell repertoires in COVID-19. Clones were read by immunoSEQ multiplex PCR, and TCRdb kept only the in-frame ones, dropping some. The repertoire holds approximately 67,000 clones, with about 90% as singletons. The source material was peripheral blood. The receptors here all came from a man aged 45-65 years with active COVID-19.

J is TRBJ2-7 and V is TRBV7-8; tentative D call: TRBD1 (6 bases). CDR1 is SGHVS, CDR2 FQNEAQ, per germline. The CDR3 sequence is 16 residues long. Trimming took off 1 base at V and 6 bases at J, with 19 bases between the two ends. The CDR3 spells CASSLGGQGLKGEQYF. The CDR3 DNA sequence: TGTGCCAGCAGCTTAGGGGGGCAAGGCCTGAAGGGCGAGCAGTACTTC.

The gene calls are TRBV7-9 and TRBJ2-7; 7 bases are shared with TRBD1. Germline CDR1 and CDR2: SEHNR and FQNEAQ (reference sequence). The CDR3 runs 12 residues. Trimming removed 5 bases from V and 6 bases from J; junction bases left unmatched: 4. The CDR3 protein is CASSPTGVEQYF. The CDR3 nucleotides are TGTGCCAGCAGCCCTACAGGGGTCGAGCAGTACTTC.

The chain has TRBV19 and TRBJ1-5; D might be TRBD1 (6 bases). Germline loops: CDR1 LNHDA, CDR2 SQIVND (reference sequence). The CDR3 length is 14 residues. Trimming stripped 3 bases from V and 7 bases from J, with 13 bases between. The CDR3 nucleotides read TGTGCCAGTAGTATGCCGAGGGGGGGGCAGCCCCAGCATTTT. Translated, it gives CASSMPRGGQPQHF.

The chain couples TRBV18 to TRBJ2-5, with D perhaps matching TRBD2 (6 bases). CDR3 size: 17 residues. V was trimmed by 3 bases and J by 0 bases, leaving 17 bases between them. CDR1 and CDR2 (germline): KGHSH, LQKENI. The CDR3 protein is CASSPSRESWNQETQYF. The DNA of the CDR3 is TGTGCCAGCTCACCCAGTCGGGAGAGTTGGAACCAAGAGACCCAGTACTTC.

CDR3 region: CAISEGQGNEKLFF. The CDR3 nucleotides read TGTGCCATCAGTGAAGGGCAGGGGAATGAAAAACTGTTTTTT. The genes are TRBV10-3 and TRBJ1-4; possible D gene TRBD1, 6 bases. Germline V gene lookup returns CDR1 ENHRY and CDR2 SYGVKD. V shed 3 bases and J shed 5 bases, with 10 bases lying between them. The CDR3 totals 14 residues.

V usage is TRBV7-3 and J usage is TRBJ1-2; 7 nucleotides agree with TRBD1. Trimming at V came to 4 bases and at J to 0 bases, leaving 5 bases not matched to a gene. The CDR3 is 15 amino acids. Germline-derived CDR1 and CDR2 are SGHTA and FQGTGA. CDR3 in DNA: TGTGCCAGCAGCTACGGCAGGGGGACTAACTATGGCTACACCTTC. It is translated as CASSYGRGTNYGYTF.

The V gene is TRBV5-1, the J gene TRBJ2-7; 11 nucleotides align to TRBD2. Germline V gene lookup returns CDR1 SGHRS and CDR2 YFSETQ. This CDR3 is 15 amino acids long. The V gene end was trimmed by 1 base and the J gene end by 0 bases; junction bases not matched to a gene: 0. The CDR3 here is CASSLTSGSSYEQYF. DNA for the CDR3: TGCGCCAGCAGCTTGACTAGCGGGAGCTCCTACGAGCAGTACTTC.

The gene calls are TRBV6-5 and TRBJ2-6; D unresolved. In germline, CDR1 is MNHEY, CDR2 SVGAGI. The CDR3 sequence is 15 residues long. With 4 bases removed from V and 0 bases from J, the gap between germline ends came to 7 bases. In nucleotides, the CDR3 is TGTGCCAGCAGTTTTTCGGGCTCTGGGGCCAACGTCCTGACTTTC. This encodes CASSFSGSGANVLTF.

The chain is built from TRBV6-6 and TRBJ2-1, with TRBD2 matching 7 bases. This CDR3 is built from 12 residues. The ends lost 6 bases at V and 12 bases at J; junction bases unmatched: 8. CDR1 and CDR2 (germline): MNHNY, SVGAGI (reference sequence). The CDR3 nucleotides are TGTGCCAGCAGCCCCGGGACTACCGCGCAGTTCTTC. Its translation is CASSPGTTAQFF.

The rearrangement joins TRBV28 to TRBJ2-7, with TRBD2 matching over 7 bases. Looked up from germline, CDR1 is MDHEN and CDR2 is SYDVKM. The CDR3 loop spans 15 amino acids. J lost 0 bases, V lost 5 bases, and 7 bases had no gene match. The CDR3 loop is CASSPLRDYSYEQYF. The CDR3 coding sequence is TGTGCCAGCAGTCCACTCCGGGACTACTCCTACGAGCAGTACTTC.

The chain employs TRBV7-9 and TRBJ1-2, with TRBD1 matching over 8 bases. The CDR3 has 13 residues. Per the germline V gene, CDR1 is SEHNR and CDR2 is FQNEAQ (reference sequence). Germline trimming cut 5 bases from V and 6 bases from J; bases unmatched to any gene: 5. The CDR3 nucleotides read TGTGCCAGCAGCCCTGAGACAGGGGATGGCTACACCTTC. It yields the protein CASSPETGDGYTF.

CDR3 sequence reads: CASTYGPRGNSDKNIQYF. The CDR3 bases are TGTGCCAGCACCTACGGACCCCGGGGGAATAGTGACAAAAACATTCAGTACTTC. V is TRBV28 and J is TRBJ2-4, with D possibly being TRBD2 (6 bases). Germline V gene data show CDR1 as MDHEN and CDR2 as SYDVKM. There are 18 residues in the CDR3. V shed 7 bases and J shed 3 bases, with 25 bases lying between them.

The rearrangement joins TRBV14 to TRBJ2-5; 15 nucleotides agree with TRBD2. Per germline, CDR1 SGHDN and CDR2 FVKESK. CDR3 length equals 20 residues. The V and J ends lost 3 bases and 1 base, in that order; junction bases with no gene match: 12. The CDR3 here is CASSQGFGTSGGQTQETQYF. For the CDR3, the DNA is TGTGCCAGCAGCCAGGGCTTCGGGACTAGCGGGGGGCAAACCCAAGAGACCCAGTACTTC.

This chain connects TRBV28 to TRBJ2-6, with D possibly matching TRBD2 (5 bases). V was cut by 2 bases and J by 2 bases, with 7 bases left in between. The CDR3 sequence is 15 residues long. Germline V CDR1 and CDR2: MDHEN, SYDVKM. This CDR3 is CASSLGSAGANVLTF. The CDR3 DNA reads TGTGCCAGCAGTTTAGGGAGCGCTGGGGCCAACGTCCTGACTTTC.

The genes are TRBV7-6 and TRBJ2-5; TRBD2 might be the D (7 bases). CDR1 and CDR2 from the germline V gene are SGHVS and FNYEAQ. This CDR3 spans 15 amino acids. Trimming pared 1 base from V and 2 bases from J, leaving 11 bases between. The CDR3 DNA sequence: TGTGCCAGCAGCTTAGGAGGGGGGGATCAAGAGACCCAGTACTTC. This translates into CASSLGGGDQETQYF.

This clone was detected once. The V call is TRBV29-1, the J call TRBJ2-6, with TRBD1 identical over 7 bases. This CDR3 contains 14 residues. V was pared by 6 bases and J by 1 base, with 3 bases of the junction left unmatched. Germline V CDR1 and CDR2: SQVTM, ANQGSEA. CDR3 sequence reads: CSVVQGSGANVLTF. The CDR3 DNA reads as TGCAGCGTCGTACAGGGGTCTGGGGCCAACGTCCTGACTTTC.

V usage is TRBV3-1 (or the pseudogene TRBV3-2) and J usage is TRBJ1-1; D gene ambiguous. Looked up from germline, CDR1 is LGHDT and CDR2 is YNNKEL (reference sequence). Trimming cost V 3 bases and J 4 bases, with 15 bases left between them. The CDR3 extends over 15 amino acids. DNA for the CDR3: TGTGCCAGCAGCCACCTACAGCCCTCACCCACTGAAGCTTTCTTT. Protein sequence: CASSHLQPSPTEAFF.

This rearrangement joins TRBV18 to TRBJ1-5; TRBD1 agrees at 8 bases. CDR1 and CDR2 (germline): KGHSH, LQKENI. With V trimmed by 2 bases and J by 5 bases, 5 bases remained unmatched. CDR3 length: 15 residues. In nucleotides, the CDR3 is TGTGCCAGCTCACCAGACAGGGGACCTTATCAGCCCCAGCATTTT. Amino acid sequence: CASSPDRGPYQPQHF.

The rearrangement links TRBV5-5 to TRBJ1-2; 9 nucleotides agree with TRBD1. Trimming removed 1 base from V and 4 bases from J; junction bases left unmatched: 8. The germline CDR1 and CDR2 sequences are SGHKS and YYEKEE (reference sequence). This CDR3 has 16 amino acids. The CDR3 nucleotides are TGTGCCAGCAGCTTGACGACAGGGGGGATACTCTATGGCTACACCTTC. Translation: CASSLTTGGILYGYTF.

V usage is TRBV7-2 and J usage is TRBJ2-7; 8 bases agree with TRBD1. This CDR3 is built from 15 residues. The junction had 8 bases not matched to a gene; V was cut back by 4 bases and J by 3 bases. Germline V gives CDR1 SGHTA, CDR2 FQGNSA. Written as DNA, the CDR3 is TGTGCCAGCAGCTCCACCGGGACAGGCCACTACGAGCAGTACTTC. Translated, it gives CASSSTGTGHYEQYF.

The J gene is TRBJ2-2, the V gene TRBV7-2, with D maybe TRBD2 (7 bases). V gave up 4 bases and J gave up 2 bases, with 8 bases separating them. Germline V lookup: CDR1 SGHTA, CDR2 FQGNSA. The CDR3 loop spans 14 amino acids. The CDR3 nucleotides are TGTGCCAGCAGCTGGGGGGGCAACACCGGGGAGCTGTTTTTT. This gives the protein CASSWGGNTGELFF.

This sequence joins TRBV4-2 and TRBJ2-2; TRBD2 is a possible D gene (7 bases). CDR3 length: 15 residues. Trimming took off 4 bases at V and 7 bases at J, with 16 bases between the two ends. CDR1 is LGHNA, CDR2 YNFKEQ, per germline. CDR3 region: CASSLLRGADGELFF. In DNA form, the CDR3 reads TGTGCCAGCAGCCTCCTACGGGGGGCGGACGGGGAGCTGTTTTTT.

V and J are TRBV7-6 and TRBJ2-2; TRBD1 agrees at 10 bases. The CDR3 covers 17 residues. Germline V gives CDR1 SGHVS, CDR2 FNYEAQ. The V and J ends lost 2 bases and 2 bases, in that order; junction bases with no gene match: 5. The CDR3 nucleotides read TGTGCCAGCAGCTTAAGGACAGGGGGAGGAAACACCGGGGAGCTGTTTTTT. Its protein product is CASSLRTGGGNTGELFF.

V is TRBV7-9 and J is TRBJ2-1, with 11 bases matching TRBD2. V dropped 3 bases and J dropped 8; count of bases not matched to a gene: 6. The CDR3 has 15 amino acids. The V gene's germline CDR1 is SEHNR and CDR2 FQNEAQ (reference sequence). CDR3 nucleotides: TGTGCCAGCAGCTTTACTAGCGGGAGTGCGGATGAGCAGTTCTTC. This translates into CASSFTSGSADEQFF.

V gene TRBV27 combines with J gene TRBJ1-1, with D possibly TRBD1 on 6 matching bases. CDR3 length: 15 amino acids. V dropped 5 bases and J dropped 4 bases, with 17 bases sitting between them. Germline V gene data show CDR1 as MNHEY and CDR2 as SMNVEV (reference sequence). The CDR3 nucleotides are TGTGCCAGCAGTCTGCCCCCCGGACAGAGCACTGAAGCTTTCTTT. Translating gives CASSLPPGQSTEAFF.